Listed here are 14 T cell receptor beta chains from one sample, sequenced in a study of T cell changes during pregnancy in multiple sclerosis. The table came from immunoSEQ multiplex PCR; TCRdb's copy has only in-frame clones and leaves some out. Here the sample spans about 120,000 clones, under 95% being singletons. This specimen was peripheral blood, taken before pregnancy. These TCRs come from a female donor with multiple sclerosis, enrolled in a pregnancy study.

J is TRBJ1-1 and V is TRBV7-9; no definite D call. Germline loops: CDR1 SEHNR, CDR2 FQNEAQ (reference sequence). Trimming cost V 5 bases and J 4 bases, with 8 bases left between them. The CDR3 sequence is 12 residues long. DNA for the CDR3: TGTGCCAGCAGCACCCCGGGCACTGAAGCTTTCTTT. It is translated as CASSTPGTEAFF.

The V and J genes are TRBV19 and TRBJ2-5, with D uncertain. Germline CDR1 is LNHDA and CDR2 is SQIVND (reference sequence). Trimming removed 3 bases at V and 1 base at J, with 9 bases between. The CDR3 loop spans 14 amino acids. For the CDR3, the DNA is TGTGCCAGTAGTATCGGCCCGGGCCAAGAGACCCAGTACTTC. Translated: CASSIGPGQETQYF.

This clone was recorded once. The chain carries TRBV5-1 and TRBJ2-1, with D possibly being TRBD1 (5 bases). The CDR3 is 12 amino acids. V was cut by 4 bases and J by 7 bases, with 9 bases left in between. Per germline, CDR1 SGHRS and CDR2 YFSETQ. The CDR3 DNA is TGCGCCAGCAGCGCGCAGGGTAATGAGCAGTTCTTC. Protein sequence: CASSAQGNEQFF.

The genes are TRBV28 and TRBJ1-5; tentatively, D is TRBD1 (6 bases). Germline assignment: CDR1 MDHEN and CDR2 SYDVKM. The V end was cut by 11 bases, the J end by 0 bases, with 23 bases between. The CDR3 has 17 amino acids. CDR3: CAPSFSTGPYSNQPQHF. CDR3 sequence (DNA): TGTGCCCCAAGTTTTTCGACAGGTCCTTATAGCAATCAGCCCCAGCATTTT. The full variable domain, with the rest looked up from reference TRBV28 and TRBJ1-5, is DVKVTQSSRYLVKRTGEKVFLECVQDMDHENMFWYRQDPGLGLRLIYFSYDVKMKEKGDIPEGYSVSREKKERFSLILESASTNQTSMYLCAPSFSTGPYSNQPQHFGDGTRLSIL.

The CDR3 sequence: CASSVGLAVTDTQYF. The CDR3 region has the DNA TGTGCCAGCAGCGTAGGACTAGCGGTCACAGATACGCAGTATTTT. The rearrangement links TRBV9 to TRBJ2-3; 9 bases are a match to TRBD2. In germline, CDR1 is SGDLS, CDR2 YYNGEE. This CDR3 comprises 15 residues. With V trimmed by 0 bases and J by 2 bases, 1 base remained unmatched.

The V call is TRBV7-8, the J call TRBJ2-7; a weak D match, TRBD1 (5 bases). Per the germline V gene, CDR1 is SGHVS and CDR2 is FQNEAQ. Trimming took off 0 bases at V and 2 bases at J, with 8 bases between the two ends. The CDR3 runs 14 residues. The CDR3 protein is CASSLAGLTYEQYF. The CDR3 bases are TGTGCCAGCAGCTTAGCGGGGCTGACCTACGAGCAGTACTTC. Together with reference TRBV7-8 and TRBJ2-7, the CDR3 gives the full variable domain: GAGVSQSPRYKVAKRGQDVALRCDPISGHVSLFWYQQALGQGPEFLTYFQNEAQLDKSGLPSDRFFAERPEGSVSTLKIQRTQQEDSAVYLCASSLAGLTYEQYFGPGTRLTVT.

The V gene is TRBV5-1, the J gene TRBJ1-2; no definite D call. With 4 bases removed from V and 4 bases from J, the gap between germline ends came to 17 bases. Germline V lookup: CDR1 SGHRS, CDR2 YFSETQ. The CDR3 has 15 amino acids. The DNA of the CDR3 is TGCGCCAGCAGCGAAGGACTCCGGCACAGCTATGGCTACACCTTC. It codes for CASSEGLRHSYGYTF. The complete variable domain, with remaining parts taken from reference TRBV5-1 and TRBJ1-2, reads KAGVTQTPRYLIKTRGQQVTLSCSPISGHRSVSWYQQTPGQGLQFLFEYFSETQRNKGNFPGRFSGRQFSNSRSEMNVSTLELGDSALYLCASSEGLRHSYGYTFGSGTRLTVV.

The chain carries TRBV2 and TRBJ1-3; 10 nucleotides align to TRBD1. Per germline, CDR1 SNHLY and CDR2 FYNNEI. Trimming took 4 bases from V and 2 from J; bases not matched to a gene: 5. This CDR3 is built from 16 residues. The CDR3 DNA follows: TGTGCCAGCAGTGTGCGACAGGGGGCAGCTGGAAACACCATATATTTT. This encodes CASSVRQGAAGNTIYF.

The chain is built from TRBV2 and TRBJ2-3; 7 bases fit TRBD2. V lost 3 bases to trimming and J lost 1 base; unmatched junction nucleotides: 7. The CDR3 extends over 16 amino acids. CDR1 SNHLY and CDR2 FYNNEI come from the germline V gene. The CDR3 protein is CASSEWGGRGTDTQYF. CDR3 DNA sequence: TGTGCCAGCAGTGAGTGGGGGGGACGAGGCACAGATACGCAGTATTTT.

The chain employs TRBV6-5 and TRBJ1-1; D not resolved. Germline V gene sequence: CDR1 MNHEY, CDR2 SVGAGI. The CDR3 covers 13 residues. V lost 7 bases to trimming and J lost 1 base, with 10 bases between them. In DNA, the CDR3 is TGTGCCAGCACCAGTGGTCCGAACACTGAAGCTTTCTTT. This encodes CASTSGPNTEAFF.

This sequence joins TRBV7-2 and TRBJ2-5, with D perhaps matching TRBD1 (5 bases). The CDR3 contains 15 residues. The ends were cut back, 7 bases at V and 2 bases at J, with 17 bases in the middle. CDR1 SGHTA and CDR2 FQGNSA come from the germline V gene. The chain's CDR3 is CASTPYRTTQETQYF. For the CDR3, the DNA is TGTGCCAGCACCCCCTACAGGACAACTCAAGAGACCCAGTACTTC.

This clone was counted a single time. The V and J genes are TRBV18 and TRBJ2-7; 7 bases match TRBD1. Germline CDR1 and CDR2: KGHSH and LQKENI. V was clipped by 2 bases and J by 3 bases; unmatched bases: 13. This CDR3 has 17 residues. As DNA, the CDR3 is TGTGCCAGCTCACCAAATCCCGGGACAGTGTTATACTACGAGCAGTACTTC. Translating gives CASSPNPGTVLYYEQYF.

The rearrangement links TRBV5-1 to TRBJ2-1; TRBD2 matches at 10 bases. CDR3 length: 15 residues. CDR1 is SGHRS, CDR2 YFSETQ, per germline. V was clipped by 0 bases and J by 7 bases; unmatched bases: 4. The CDR3 spells CASSLAGTSANEQFF. The CDR3 coding sequence is TGCGCCAGCAGCTTGGCCGGGACTAGCGCGAATGAGCAGTTCTTC.

V usage is TRBV30 and J usage is TRBJ2-2, with TRBD2 as a possible D gene (6 bases). The CDR3 runs to 18 residues. Trimming removed 3 bases at V and 6 bases at J, with 26 bases between. CDR1 GTSNPN and CDR2 SVGIG come from the germline V gene (reference sequence). The CDR3 region is CAWSVETSPSGNAGELFF. In DNA, the CDR3 is TGTGCCTGGAGCGTCGAGACTAGTCCATCGGGTAACGCCGGGGAGCTGTTTTTT.